This T cell receptor (beta chain) was identified during a study of shared clonotypes between healthy human individuals (dated by TCRdb to about 2020). Looking at the study overall: A couple of women and a few men aged 18 to 49 years were included in the cohort. For each donor, three plates each were used for CD4 naive and CD4 memory, two plates were used for CD8 naive, and one plate was used for CD8 memory. To estimate repertoire size and how much clonotype sharing occurs between individuals, the study deeply sequenced the blood TCR repertoires of roughly 5 healthy adults. To increase sequencing depth and limit assay-specific biases, TCR repertoire library preparation and sequencing were carried out by different laboratories using diverse techniques. Leukapheresis yielded between about 0.9 and 9 billion PBMCs per donor.

Donors were healthy HIV-negative adults with no recently reported acute infections or vaccinations. Every donor was a Caucasian adult residing in Nashville, Tennessee, USA. CD4+ T cells were enriched by magnetic negative selection; naive cells were then positively selected on CD45RA, and the negative fraction formed the memory subset. Blood was obtained by leukapheresis, after which PBMCs were separated by Ficoll-Histopaque density gradient centrifugation and cryopreserved in liquid nitrogen vapor phase. Analytical flow cytometry was used to check the purity and quantity of every magnetically sorted T cell population. Genomic DNA was isolated from every sorted fraction and measured by UV absorbance on a Nanodrop 2000c. The investigation overall reported the following: Because the study included only a small number of donors, the genetic and exposure-history diversity represented was limited. Clonotypes shared by all four sorted-subset donors showed higher generation probabilities than non-shared clonotypes. Sampling was limited to blood, and TCR repertoires in tissue likely differ from TCR repertoires in blood. Naive subsets generally had larger estimated clonotype richness than memory subsets. Rarefaction of sorted-subset datasets indicated incomplete sequencing despite the large sequencing depth. Around 5.4% of naive CD4, 3.5% of naive CD8, roughly 2.5% of memory CD4, and about 0.4% of memory CD8 clonotypes were shared across several donors. Pairwise subsampling led to the expectation that sequencing depth would affect the degree of clonotype sharing among donors.

Using the deep immunoSEQ assay, TCR CDR3 regions were amplified from genomic DNA by multiplex PCR. For each cell subset, the extracted genomic DNA was distributed evenly across all wells of several immunoSEQ 96-well plates, and each plate served as one replicate. For sorted subsets, each replicate PCR was loaded with about 0.2 ug genomic DNA, equivalent to some 27,000 T cell genomes. Purified libraries were quantified with a Qubit 3.0 fluorometer, sized on a Bioanalyzer 2100, and re-quantified with the KAPA Library Quantification kit. Every immunoSEQ 96-well plate was sequenced on a separate single-read 150-cycle Illumina NextSeq 550 flow cell. The authors' pipeline ran thus. Because the immunoSEQ output held only junctional sequences and lacked quality scores, the filtering could not match the filtering applied to full-length reads. Sequences were annotated with PyIR, a Python wrapper for IgBLAST v1.9, using IMGT germline references to assign V/J genes and CDR3. Any read was removed if the V/J assignment was weak (E-value above 1e-6), the CDR3 was missing, or the read contained stop codons, out-of-frame junctions, or ambiguous translated residues. V3J clonotypes were defined as sequences sharing an identical inferred V gene, J gene, and CDR3 amino acid sequence. Percentage overlap between repertoires was computed as shared unique clonotypes divided by the size of the smaller repertoire. Three approaches were used to assess repertoire richness: RTK rarefaction, the Chao1 estimator, and Recon v2.1 estimates of unobserved clonotypes. Generation probabilities were computed with OLGA for all TCRbeta clonotypes obtained by the gDNA method from a handful of donors. Entries here come from immuneACCESS through TCRdb and include only in-frame sequences with V and J called. Some clones fail to appear in such tables; in the studies checked, an unresolved V gene covers under half of the shortfall, and the cause of the remainder is unknown. The D gene and trimming were derived from the DNA, and the V and J assignments and clone size from that table. Across this sample there are about 670,000 clones, with approximately 75% seen only once. The ten largest clones represent about 2% of the sample.

This clone was recorded once. The specificity of this receptor is unknown. The record has no base qualities; no much larger clone is one base away. Sequencing was performed on memory CD4+ T cells sorted from blood. The label giving this sample's cell subset or site can be read as: CD45RA-negative fraction. This TCR was recovered from a woman under 40 in good health.

The CDR3 reads CASSQGPGVRRGLQNTGELFF. The DNA is as follows: TGTGCCAGCAGCCAAGGCCCAGGGGTTCGTCGAGGGCTACAAAATACCGGGGAGCTGTTTTTT. This sequence uses TRBV4-2 and TRBJ2-2; TRBD1 could be the D gene, as 6 bases match. Its CDR3 holds 21 amino acids, cysteine through phenylalanine. Only the CDR3 DNA stays, 63 bases, in frame from base 1. V and J lose 1 base and 5 bases, and a span of 29 bases separates them. Taken from the germline V gene, the CDR1 and CDR2 loops are LGHNA and YNFKEQ.